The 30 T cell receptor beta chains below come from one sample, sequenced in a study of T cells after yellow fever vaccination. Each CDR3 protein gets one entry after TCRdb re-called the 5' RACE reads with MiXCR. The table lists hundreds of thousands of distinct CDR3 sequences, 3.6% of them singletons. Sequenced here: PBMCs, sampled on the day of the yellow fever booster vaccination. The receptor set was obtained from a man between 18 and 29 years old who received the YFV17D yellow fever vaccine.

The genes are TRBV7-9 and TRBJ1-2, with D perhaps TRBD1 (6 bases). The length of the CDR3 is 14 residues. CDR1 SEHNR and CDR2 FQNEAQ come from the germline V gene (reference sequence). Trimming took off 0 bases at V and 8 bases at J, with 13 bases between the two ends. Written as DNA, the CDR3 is TGTGCCAGCAGCTTAGCGCGGGGGCTACGGGGCTACACCTTC. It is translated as CASSLARGLRGYTF. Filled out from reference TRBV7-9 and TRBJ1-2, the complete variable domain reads DTGVSQNPRHKITKRGQNVTFRCDPISEHNRLYWYRQTLGQGPEFLTYFQNEAQLEKSRLLSDRFSAERPKGSFSTLEIQRTEQGDSAMYLCASSLARGLRGYTFGSGTRLTVV.

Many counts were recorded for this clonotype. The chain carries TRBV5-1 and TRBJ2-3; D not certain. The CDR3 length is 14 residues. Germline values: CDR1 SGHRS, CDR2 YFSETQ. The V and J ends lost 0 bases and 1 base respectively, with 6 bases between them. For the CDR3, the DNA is TGCGCCAGCAGCTTGGACTCCGGCACAGATACGCAGTATTTT. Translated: CASSLDSGTDTQYF.

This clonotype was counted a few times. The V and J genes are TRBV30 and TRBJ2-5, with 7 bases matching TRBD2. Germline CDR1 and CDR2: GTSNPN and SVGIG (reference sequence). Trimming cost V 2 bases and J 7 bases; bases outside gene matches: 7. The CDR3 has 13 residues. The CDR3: CAWSRLAPGTQYF. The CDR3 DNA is TGTGCCTGGAGTCGACTAGCCCCGGGGACCCAGTACTTC.

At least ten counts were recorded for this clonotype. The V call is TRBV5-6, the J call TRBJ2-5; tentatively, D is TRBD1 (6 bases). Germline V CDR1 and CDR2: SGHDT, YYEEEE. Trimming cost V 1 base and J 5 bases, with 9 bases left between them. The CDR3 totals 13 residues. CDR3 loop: CASSLRGSETQYF. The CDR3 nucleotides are TGTGCCAGCAGCTTGAGGGGGAGCGAGACCCAGTACTTC. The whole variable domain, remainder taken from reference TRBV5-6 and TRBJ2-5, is DAGVTQSPTHLIKTRGQQVTLRCSPKSGHDTVSWYQQALGQGPQFIFQYYEEEERQRGNFPDRFSGHQFPNYSSELNVNALLLGDSALYLCASSLRGSETQYFGPGTRLLVL.

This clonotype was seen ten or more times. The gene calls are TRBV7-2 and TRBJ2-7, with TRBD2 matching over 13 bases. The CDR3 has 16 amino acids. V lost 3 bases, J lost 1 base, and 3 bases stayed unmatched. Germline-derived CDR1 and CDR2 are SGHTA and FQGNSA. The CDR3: CASSFLGLAGSYEQYF. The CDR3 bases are TGTGCCAGCAGCTTTCTGGGACTAGCGGGGTCCTACGAGCAGTACTTC.

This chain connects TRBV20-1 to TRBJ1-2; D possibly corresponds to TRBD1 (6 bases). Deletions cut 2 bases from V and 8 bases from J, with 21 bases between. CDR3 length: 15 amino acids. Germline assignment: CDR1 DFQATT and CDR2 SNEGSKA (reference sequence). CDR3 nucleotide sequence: TGCAGTGCTAGAAAAGGACAGCTGATTACCGGGGGCTACACCTTC. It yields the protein CSARKGQLITGGYTF.

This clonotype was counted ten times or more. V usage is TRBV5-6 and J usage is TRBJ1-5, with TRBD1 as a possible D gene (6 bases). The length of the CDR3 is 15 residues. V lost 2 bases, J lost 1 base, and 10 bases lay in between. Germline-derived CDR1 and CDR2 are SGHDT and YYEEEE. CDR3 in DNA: TGTGCCAGCAGCTTTAGGGGGTTGAGCAATCAGCCCCAGCATTTT. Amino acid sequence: CASSFRGLSNQPQHF.

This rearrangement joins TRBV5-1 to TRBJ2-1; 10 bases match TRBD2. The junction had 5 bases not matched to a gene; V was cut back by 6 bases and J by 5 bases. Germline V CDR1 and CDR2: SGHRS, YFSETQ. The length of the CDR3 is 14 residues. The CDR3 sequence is CASTQRGGNNEQFF. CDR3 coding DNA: TGCGCCAGCACCCAGCGGGGGGGGAACAATGAGCAGTTCTTC.

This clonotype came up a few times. The CDR3 loop is CASSATLRGPQHF. The CDR3 DNA reads TGTGCCAGCAGTGCGACACTACGGGGGCCCCAGCATTTT. This chain uses TRBV6-2 or TRBV6-3 with TRBJ1-5, with D uncertain. In germline, CDR1 is MNHEY, CDR2 SVGEGT. The V end was cut by 5 bases, the J end by 9 bases, with 14 bases between. This CDR3 comprises 13 residues.

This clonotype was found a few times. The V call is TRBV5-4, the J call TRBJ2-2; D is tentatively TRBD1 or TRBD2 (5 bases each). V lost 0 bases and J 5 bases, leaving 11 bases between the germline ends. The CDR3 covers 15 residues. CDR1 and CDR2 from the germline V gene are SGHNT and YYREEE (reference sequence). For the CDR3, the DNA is TGTGCCAGCAGCTTGGGCAGGGACCATACCGGGGAGCTGTTTTTT. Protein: CASSLGRDHTGELFF.

For the CDR3, the DNA is TGTGCCGCCAGGAGGGGTCTGTATACTGAAGCTTTCTTT. Its translation: CAARRGLYTEAFF. This chain uses TRBV6-5 with TRBJ1-1; D is possibly TRBD1 (5 bases). V was cut by 11 bases and J by 5 bases, with 18 bases left in between. The CDR3 is made up of 13 amino acids. The germline CDR1 and CDR2 sequences are MNHEY and SVGAGI.

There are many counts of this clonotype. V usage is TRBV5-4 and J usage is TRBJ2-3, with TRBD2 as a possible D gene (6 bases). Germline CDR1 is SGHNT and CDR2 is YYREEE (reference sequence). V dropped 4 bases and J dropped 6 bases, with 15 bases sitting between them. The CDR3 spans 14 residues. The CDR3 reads CASSHGRPEDTQYF. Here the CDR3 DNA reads TGTGCCAGCAGCCATGGGAGGCCCGAGGATACGCAGTATTTT.

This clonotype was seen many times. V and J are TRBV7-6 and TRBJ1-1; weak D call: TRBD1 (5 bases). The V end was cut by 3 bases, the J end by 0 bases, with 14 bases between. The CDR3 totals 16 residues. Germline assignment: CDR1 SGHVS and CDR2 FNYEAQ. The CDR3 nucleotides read TGTGCCAGCAGCTTTGAGGCGGGGCAATTGAACACTGAAGCTTTCTTT. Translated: CASSFEAGQLNTEAFF.

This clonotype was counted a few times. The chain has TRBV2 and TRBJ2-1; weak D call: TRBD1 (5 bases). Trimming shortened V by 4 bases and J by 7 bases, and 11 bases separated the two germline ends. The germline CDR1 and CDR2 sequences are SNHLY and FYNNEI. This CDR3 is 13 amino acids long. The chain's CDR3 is CASSVLPGNEQFF. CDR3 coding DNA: TGTGCCAGCAGTGTATTGCCAGGGAATGAGCAGTTCTTC.

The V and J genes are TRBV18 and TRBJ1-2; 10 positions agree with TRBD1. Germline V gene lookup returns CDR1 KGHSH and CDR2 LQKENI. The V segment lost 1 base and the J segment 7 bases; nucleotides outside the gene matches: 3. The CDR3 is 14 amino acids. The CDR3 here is CASSPRDRGSGYTF. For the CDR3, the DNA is TGTGCCAGCTCACCACGGGACAGGGGAAGTGGCTACACCTTC.

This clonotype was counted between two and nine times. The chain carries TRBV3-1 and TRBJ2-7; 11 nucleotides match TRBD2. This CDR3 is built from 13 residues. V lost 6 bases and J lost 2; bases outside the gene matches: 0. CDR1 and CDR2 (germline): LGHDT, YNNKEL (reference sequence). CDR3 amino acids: CASRLAGAYEQYF. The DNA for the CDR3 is TGTGCCAGCAGACTAGCGGGGGCCTACGAGCAGTACTTC.

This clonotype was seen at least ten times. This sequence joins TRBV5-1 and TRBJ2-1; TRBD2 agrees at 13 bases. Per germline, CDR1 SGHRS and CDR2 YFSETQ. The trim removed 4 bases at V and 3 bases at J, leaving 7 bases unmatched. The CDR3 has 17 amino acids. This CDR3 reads CASSRGTSGDLYNEQFF. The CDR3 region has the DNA TGCGCCAGCAGCCGGGGGACTAGCGGGGACCTCTACAATGAGCAGTTCTTC.

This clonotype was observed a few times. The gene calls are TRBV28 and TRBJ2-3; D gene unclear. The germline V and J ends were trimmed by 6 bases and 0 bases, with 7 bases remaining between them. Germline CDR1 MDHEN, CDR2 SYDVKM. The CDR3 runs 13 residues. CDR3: CASRRLSTDTQYF. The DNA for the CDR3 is TGTGCCAGCAGAAGGCTTAGCACAGATACGCAGTATTTT.

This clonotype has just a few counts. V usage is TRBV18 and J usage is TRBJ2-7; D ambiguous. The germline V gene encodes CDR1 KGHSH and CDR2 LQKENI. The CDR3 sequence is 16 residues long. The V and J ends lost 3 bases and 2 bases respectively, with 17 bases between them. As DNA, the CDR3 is TGTGCCAGCTCACCCTCTTATACGCCTAACGCCTACGAGCAGTACTTC. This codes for CASSPSYTPNAYEQYF.

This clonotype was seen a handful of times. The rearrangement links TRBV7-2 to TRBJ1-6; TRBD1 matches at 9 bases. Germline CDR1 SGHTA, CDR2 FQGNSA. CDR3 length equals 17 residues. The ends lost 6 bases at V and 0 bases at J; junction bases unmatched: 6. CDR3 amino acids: CASRGRQGDSYNSPLHF. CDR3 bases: TGTGCCAGCAGAGGCAGACAGGGGGACTCCTATAATTCACCCCTCCACTTT.

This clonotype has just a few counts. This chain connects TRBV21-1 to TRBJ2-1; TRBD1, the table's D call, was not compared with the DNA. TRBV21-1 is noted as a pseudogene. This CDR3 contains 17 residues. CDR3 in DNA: TGTGCCAGCAGCAAAGACGTGGGGGCGGGGGGAAACAATGAGCAGTTCTTC. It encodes CASSKDVGAGGNNEQFF.

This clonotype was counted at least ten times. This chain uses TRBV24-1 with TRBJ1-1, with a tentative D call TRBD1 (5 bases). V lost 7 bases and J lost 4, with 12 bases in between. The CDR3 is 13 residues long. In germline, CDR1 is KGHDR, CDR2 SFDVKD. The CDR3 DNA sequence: TGTGCCACCAGGGCAGGGAGAGGCACTGAAGCTTTCTTT. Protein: CATRAGRGTEAFF.

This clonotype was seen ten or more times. In DNA, the CDR3 is TGTGCCAGCACCCTCGGGGGTCGTTCCGAGCAGTACTTC. Its translation is CASTLGGRSEQYF. This rearrangement joins TRBV12-3 or TRBV12-4 to TRBJ2-7, with a possible D match to TRBD2 (6 bases). CDR3 size: 13 residues. Trimming took off 7 bases at V and 6 bases at J, with 16 bases between the two ends.

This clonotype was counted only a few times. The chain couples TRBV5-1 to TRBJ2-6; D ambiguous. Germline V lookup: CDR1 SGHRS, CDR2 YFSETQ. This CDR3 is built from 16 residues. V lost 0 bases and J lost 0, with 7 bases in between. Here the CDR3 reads CASSLVESSGANVLTF. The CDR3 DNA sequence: TGCGCCAGCAGCTTGGTGGAGAGCTCTGGGGCCAACGTCCTGACTTTC.

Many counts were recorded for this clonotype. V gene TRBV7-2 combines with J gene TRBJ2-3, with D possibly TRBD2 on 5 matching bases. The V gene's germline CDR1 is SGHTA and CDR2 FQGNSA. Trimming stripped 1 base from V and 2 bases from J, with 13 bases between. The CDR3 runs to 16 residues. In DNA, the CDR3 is TGTGCCAGCAGCTTAGTGGCGGGCCATAACACAGATACGCAGTATTTT. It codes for CASSLVAGHNTDTQYF. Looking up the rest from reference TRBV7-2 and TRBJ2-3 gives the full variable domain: GAGVSQSPSNKVTEKGKDVELRCDPISGHTALYWYRQSLGQGLEFLIYFQGNSAPDKSGLPSDRFSAERTGGSVSTLTIQRTQQEDSAVYLCASSLVAGHNTDTQYFGPGTRLTVL.

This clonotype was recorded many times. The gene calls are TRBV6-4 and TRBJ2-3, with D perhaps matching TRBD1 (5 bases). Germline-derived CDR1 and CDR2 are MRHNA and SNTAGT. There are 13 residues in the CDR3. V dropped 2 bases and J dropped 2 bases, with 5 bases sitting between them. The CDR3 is CASSDGATDTQYF. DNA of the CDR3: TGTGCCAGCAGTGACGGGGCCACAGATACGCAGTATTTT.

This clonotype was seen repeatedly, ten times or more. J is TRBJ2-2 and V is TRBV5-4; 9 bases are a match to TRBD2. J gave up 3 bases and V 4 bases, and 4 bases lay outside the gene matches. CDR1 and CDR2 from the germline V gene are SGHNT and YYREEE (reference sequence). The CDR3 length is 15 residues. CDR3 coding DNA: TGTGCCAGCAGCCTAGCGGGGACCTACACCGGGGAGCTGTTTTTT. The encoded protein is CASSLAGTYTGELFF.

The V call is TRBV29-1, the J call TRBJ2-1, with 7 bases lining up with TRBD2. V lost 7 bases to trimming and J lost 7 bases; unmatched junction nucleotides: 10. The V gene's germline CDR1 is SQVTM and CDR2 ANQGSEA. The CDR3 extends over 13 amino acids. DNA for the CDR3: TGCAGCGACAAAACGACTAGCTGGAATGAGCAGTTCTTC. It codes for CSDKTTSWNEQFF.

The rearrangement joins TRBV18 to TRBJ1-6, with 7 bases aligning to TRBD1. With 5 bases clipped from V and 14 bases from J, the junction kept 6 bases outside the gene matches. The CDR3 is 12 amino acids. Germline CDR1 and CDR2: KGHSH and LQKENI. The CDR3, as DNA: TGTGCCAGCTCAACGTCGGGACAGTCCCTCCACTTT. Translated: CASSTSGQSLHF.

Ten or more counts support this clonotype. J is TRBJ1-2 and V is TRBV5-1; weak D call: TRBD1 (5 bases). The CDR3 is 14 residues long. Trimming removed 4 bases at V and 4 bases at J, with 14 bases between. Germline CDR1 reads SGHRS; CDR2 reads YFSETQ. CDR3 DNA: TGCGCCAGCAGCGCGCGGGACGCTAGCTATGGCTACACCTTC. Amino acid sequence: CASSARDASYGYTF.